These 8 T cell receptor beta chains came from one sample sequenced in a study of cytomegalovirus exposure and HLA in healthy donors. The PCR was carried out with 60 Vbeta primers and 13 Jbeta primers. Repertoires were generated with immunoSEQ multiplex PCR, while TCRdb's copy carries only in-frame clones and drops some. The table shows 100,000 to 150,000 clones, with about 83% occurring only once. The sequenced sample consisted of PBMCs. The receptors were sampled from a woman between 25 and 40 years old in good health and CMV-seronegative.

V is TRBV21-1 and J is TRBJ1-4. TRBV21-1 is given as a pseudogene. This CDR3 spans 16 amino acids. The CDR3 nucleotides read TGTGCCAGCAGCAAAGCGCTTTTAGGGCGGGGTGAAAAACTGTTTTTT. This codes for CASSKALLGRGEKLFF.

DNA for the CDR3: TGTGCCAGCAGCCCTCGAGACCAGGGGAACATTCAGTACTTC. Its protein product is CASSPRDQGNIQYF. The V gene is TRBV7-8, the J gene TRBJ2-4, with a possible D match to TRBD1 (6 bases). From germline, CDR1 is SGHVS and CDR2 FQNEAQ. The CDR3 contains 14 residues. Trimming cost V 5 bases and J 7 bases, with 15 bases left between them.

This chain uses TRBV6-5 with TRBJ1-2; 9 bases are a match to TRBD1. Per the germline V gene, CDR1 is MNHEY and CDR2 is SVGAGI. With 4 bases clipped from V and 4 bases from J, the junction kept 4 bases outside the gene matches. This CDR3 region has 14 residues. CDR3 region: CASSWTGEGYGYTF. As DNA, the CDR3 is TGTGCCAGCAGTTGGACAGGGGAGGGCTATGGCTACACCTTC.

The genes are TRBV4-1 and TRBJ2-1; TRBD2 might be the D (5 bases). Trimming shortened V by 0 bases and J by 3 bases, and 18 bases separated the two germline ends. The germline CDR1 and CDR2 sequences are MGHRA and YSYEKL. The CDR3 has 18 residues. CDR3 in DNA: TGCGCCAGCAGCCAAGAACGGGGATCCAACCCCAACTACAATGAGCAGTTCTTC. This gives the protein CASSQERGSNPNYNEQFF.

V and J are TRBV13 and TRBJ2-2; TRBD2 aligns across 7 bases. The CDR3 is 14 amino acids. Trimming took 1 base from V and 5 from J; bases not matched to a gene: 1. Germline assignment: CDR1 PRHDT and CDR2 FYEKMQ (reference sequence). The CDR3 nucleotides read TGTGCCAGCAGCTTAGCGGGGGGTACCGGGGAGCTGTTTTTT. Protein: CASSLAGGTGELFF. Filled out from reference TRBV13 and TRBJ2-2, the complete variable domain reads AAGVIQSPRHLIKEKRETATLKCYPIPRHDTVYWYQQGPGQDPQFLISFYEKMQSDKGSIPDRFSAQQFSDYHSELNMSSLELGDSALYFCASSLAGGTGELFFGEGSRLTVL.

Written as DNA, the CDR3 is TGTGCCAGCAGCCCGACAGGGATCGACGGGAACACCATATATTTT. It yields the protein CASSPTGIDGNTIYF. The chain has TRBV7-2 and TRBJ1-3, with 7 bases that match TRBD1. The trim removed 5 bases at V and 7 bases at J, leaving 11 bases unmatched. CDR1 is SGHTA and CDR2 is FQGNSA in the germline V gene. The CDR3 has 15 residues.

This chain uses TRBV5-6 with TRBJ2-3; D is undetermined. The ends were cut back, 4 bases at V and 3 bases at J, with 12 bases in the middle. This CDR3 has 14 amino acids. From germline, CDR1 is SGHDT and CDR2 YYEEEE. The chain's CDR3 is CASSGEVWTDTQYF. CDR3 nucleotides: TGTGCCAGCAGCGGTGAGGTCTGGACAGATACGCAGTATTTT.

The chain uses TRBV19 and TRBJ2-7; the match to TRBD1 covers 7 bases. The V segment lost 5 bases and the J segment 3 bases; nucleotides outside the gene matches: 4. In germline, CDR1 is LNHDA, CDR2 SQIVND (reference sequence). This CDR3 contains 13 residues. The CDR3 nucleotides are TGTGCCAGTAGTTACGGACAGGTCTACGAGCAGTACTTC. Protein: CASSYGQVYEQYF.